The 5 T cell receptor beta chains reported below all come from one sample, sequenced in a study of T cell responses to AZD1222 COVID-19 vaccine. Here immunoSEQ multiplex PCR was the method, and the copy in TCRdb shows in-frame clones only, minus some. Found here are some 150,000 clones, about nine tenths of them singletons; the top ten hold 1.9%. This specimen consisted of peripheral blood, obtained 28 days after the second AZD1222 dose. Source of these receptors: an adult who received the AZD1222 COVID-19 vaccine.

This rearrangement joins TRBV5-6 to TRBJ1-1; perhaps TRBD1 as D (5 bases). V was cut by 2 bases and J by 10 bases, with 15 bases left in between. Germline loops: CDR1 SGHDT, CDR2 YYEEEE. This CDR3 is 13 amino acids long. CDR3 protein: CASSFEALGGAFF. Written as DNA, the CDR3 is TGTGCCAGCAGCTTTGAGGCGCTGGGGGGAGCTTTCTTT.

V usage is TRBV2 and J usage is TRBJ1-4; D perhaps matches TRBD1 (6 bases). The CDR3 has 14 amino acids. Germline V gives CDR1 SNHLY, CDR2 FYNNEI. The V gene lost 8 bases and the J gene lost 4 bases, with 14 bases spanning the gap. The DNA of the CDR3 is TGTGCCAGCCTGAGGTCAGGGGTTAATGAAAAACTGTTTTTT. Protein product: CASLRSGVNEKLFF.

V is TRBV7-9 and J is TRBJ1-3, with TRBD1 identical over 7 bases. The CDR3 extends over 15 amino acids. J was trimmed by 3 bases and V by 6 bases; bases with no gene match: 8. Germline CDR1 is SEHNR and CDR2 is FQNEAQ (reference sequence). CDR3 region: CASSVQGLGGNTIYF. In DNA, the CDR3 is TGTGCCAGCAGTGTACAGGGGTTAGGTGGAAACACCATATATTTT.

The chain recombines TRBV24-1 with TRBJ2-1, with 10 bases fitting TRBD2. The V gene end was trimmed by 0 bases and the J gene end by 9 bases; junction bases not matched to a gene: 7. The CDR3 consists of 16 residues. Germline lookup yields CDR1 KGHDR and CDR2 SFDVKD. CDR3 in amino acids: CATSDLGAGGHGEQFF. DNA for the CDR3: TGTGCCACCAGTGATTTGGGAGCGGGGGGGCATGGTGAGCAGTTCTTC.

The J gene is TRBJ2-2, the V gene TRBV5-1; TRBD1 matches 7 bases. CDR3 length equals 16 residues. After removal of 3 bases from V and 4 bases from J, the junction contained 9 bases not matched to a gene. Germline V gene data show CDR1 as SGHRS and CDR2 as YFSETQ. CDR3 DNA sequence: TGCGCCAGCAGCTCAAGACAGGGCAGGGTCACCGGGGAGCTGTTTTTT. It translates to CASSSRQGRVTGELFF.